A selection of T cell receptor beta chains follows, all from one sample in a study of naive and memory T cell subsets. TCRdb reanalysed the UMI-ligation and nested PCR reads using MiXCR and keeps one entry per CDR3 protein. The data contain over 75,000 distinct CDR3 sequences, roughly 13% of them seen just once; the ten biggest clones take up 0.75% to 1%. Sequencing was done on a sample of central memory CD4+ T cells from blood. All receptors come from a human donor in good health. The CDR3 runs from the conserved cysteine through the conserved F or W. D genes are given only for firm matches. Some rows mark clone size as missing; the rest say once, few, many or name a class of expanded clone.

d_gene: -
v_gene: TRBV27
j_gene: TRBJ1-6
abundance: -
CDR3aa: CASSLARGTQRSPLHF
CDR3nt: TGTGCCAGCAGTTTAGCCCGGGGAACGCAACGTTCACCCCTCCACTTT

d_gene: -
v_gene: TRBV4-1
j_gene: TRBJ1-3
abundance: -
CDR3aa: CASSPPGTWVGNTIYF
CDR3nt: TGCGCCAGCAGCCCCCCCGGGACGTGGGTTGGAAACACCATATATTTT

d_gene: TRBD2
v_gene: TRBV7-9
j_gene: TRBJ2-5
abundance: few
CDR3aa: CASSPPFRLAGVRGTQYF
CDR3nt: TGTGCCAGCAGCCCCCCCTTTCGACTAGCGGGAGTACGGGGGACCCAGTACTTC

d_gene: -
v_gene: TRBV6-1
j_gene: TRBJ2-2
abundance: few
CDR3aa: CASSEGPHAGELFF
CDR3nt: TGTGCCAGCAGTGAAGGTCCTCATGCCGGGGAGCTGTTTTTT

d_gene: TRBD2
v_gene: TRBV28
j_gene: TRBJ2-2
abundance: few
CDR3aa: CASSTGTSGRAGTGELFF
CDR3nt: TGTGCCAGCAGTACCGGGACTAGCGGGAGGGCGGGCACCGGGGAGCTGTTTTTT

d_gene: TRBD2
v_gene: TRBV7-2
j_gene: TRBJ2-4
abundance: few
CDR3aa: CASSPRASGRQNIQYF
CDR3nt: TGTGCCAGCAGCCCAAGGGCTAGCGGGAGGCAAAACATTCAGTACTTC

d_gene: -
v_gene: TRBV12-3/TRBV12-4
j_gene: TRBJ1-4
abundance: -
CDR3aa: CASSLDGTFLFF
CDR3nt: TGTGCCAGCAGTTTAGACGGGACATTTCTGTTTTTT

d_gene: -
v_gene: TRBV3-1
j_gene: TRBJ2-7
abundance: many
CDR3aa: CASSQSYEQYF
CDR3nt: TGTGCCAGCAGCCAATCCTACGAGCAGTACTTC

d_gene: TRBD2
v_gene: TRBV29-1
j_gene: TRBJ2-1
abundance: many
CDR3aa: CSVEGGTSVVEQFF
CDR3nt: TGCAGCGTTGAAGGTGGGACTAGCGTAGTTGAGCAGTTCTTC

d_gene: -
v_gene: TRBV12-3/TRBV12-4
j_gene: TRBJ2-5
abundance: many
CDR3aa: CASSLPRSQETQYF
CDR3nt: TGTGCCAGCAGTTTACCGCGATCCCAAGAGACCCAGTACTTC

d_gene: TRBD1
v_gene: TRBV7-8
j_gene: TRBJ1-3
abundance: many
CDR3aa: CASSRDRVYGNTIYF
CDR3nt: TGTGCCAGCAGCCGGGACAGGGTATACGGAAACACCATATATTTT

d_gene: TRBD1
v_gene: TRBV29-1
j_gene: TRBJ1-1
abundance: -
CDR3aa: CSVDQGANTEAFF
CDR3nt: TGCAGCGTTGATCAGGGGGCGAACACTGAAGCTTTCTTT

d_gene: TRBD1
v_gene: TRBV7-9
j_gene: TRBJ2-1
abundance: -
CDR3aa: CASSLPGQGRNEQFF
CDR3nt: TGTGCCAGCAGCTTACCGGGACAGGGTCGCAATGAGCAGTTCTTC

d_gene: -
v_gene: TRBV6-6
j_gene: TRBJ2-7
abundance: -
CDR3aa: CASSYETARYEQYF
CDR3nt: TGTGCCAGCAGTTACGAGACAGCGAGATACGAGCAGTACTTC

d_gene: TRBD2
v_gene: TRBV27
j_gene: TRBJ2-7
abundance: -
CDR3aa: CASSFRGRPGTSGETSGEQYF
CDR3nt: TGTGCCAGCAGTTTTCGCGGTCGTCCCGGGACTAGCGGGGAAACCAGTGGGGAGCAGTACTTC

d_gene: -
v_gene: TRBV25-1
j_gene: TRBJ2-1
abundance: many
CDR3aa: CASRPSYNEQFF
CDR3nt: TGTGCCAGCAGGCCCAGCTACAATGAGCAGTTCTTC

d_gene: TRBD1
v_gene: TRBV27
j_gene: TRBJ1-6
abundance: many
CDR3aa: CASSLTGAYNSPLHF
CDR3nt: TGTGCCAGCAGTTTAACAGGGGCTTATAATTCACCCCTCCACTTT

d_gene: -
v_gene: TRBV9
j_gene: TRBJ2-4
abundance: -
CDR3aa: CASSPGGLAKNIQYF
CDR3nt: TGTGCCAGCAGTCCGGGCGGGTTAGCCAAAAACATTCAGTACTTC

d_gene: TRBD2
v_gene: TRBV12-3/TRBV12-4
j_gene: TRBJ2-6
abundance: many
CDR3aa: CASSLEAGGRYSGANVLTF
CDR3nt: TGTGCCAGCAGTTTAGAAGCGGGAGGGCGTTACTCTGGGGCCAACGTCCTGACTTTC

d_gene: -
v_gene: TRBV6-1
j_gene: TRBJ2-3
abundance: -
CDR3aa: CASSECRGNTQYF
CDR3nt: TGTGCCAGCAGTGAATGTAGAGGAAATACGCAGTATTTT

d_gene: TRBD2
v_gene: TRBV11-2
j_gene: TRBJ2-5
abundance: many
CDR3aa: CASSFLVGLAIDTQYF
CDR3nt: TGTGCCAGCAGCTTCTTGGTGGGACTAGCGATTGATACCCAGTACTTC

d_gene: TRBD2
v_gene: TRBV20-1
j_gene: TRBJ2-7
abundance: -
CDR3aa: CSASASGRRGSYEQYF
CDR3nt: TGCAGTGCTAGTGCTAGCGGGAGGAGAGGCTCCTACGAGCAGTACTTC

d_gene: -
v_gene: TRBV20-1
j_gene: TRBJ1-5
abundance: many
CDR3aa: CSAFVSGGRNQPQHF
CDR3nt: TGCAGTGCCTTCGTTTCGGGGGGACGCAATCAGCCCCAGCATTTT

d_gene: -
v_gene: TRBV5-1
j_gene: TRBJ1-1
abundance: -
CDR3aa: CASSSLTGTQNTEAFF
CDR3nt: TGCGCCAGCAGCTCTCTTACCGGGACTCAGAACACTGAAGCTTTCTTT

d_gene: -
v_gene: TRBV27
j_gene: TRBJ1-2
abundance: few
CDR3aa: CATQGGANYGYTF
CDR3nt: TGTGCCACTCAAGGGGGAGCTAACTATGGCTACACCTTC

d_gene: -
v_gene: TRBV7-2
j_gene: TRBJ2-7
abundance: few
CDR3aa: CASSLVGVGSEQYF
CDR3nt: TGTGCCAGCAGCTTAGTAGGCGTTGGGTCCGAGCAGTACTTC

d_gene: -
v_gene: TRBV2
j_gene: TRBJ1-4
abundance: -
CDR3aa: CASANLMGEKLFF
CDR3nt: TGTGCCAGCGCTAATCTCATGGGAGAAAAACTGTTTTTT

d_gene: -
v_gene: TRBV5-4
j_gene: TRBJ1-3
abundance: once
CDR3aa: CATSFGTSSGNTIYF
CDR3nt: TGTGCCACCAGCTTTGGCACGAGCTCTGGAAACACCATATATTTT

d_gene: -
v_gene: TRBV6-5
j_gene: TRBJ2-1
abundance: -
CDR3aa: CASSYYQVQFF
CDR3nt: TGTGCCAGCAGTTATTACCAGGTCCAGTTCTTC

d_gene: TRBD2
v_gene: TRBV12-3/TRBV12-4
j_gene: TRBJ2-2
abundance: -
CDR3aa: CASSLTSGTNTGELFF
CDR3nt: TGTGCCAGCAGTCTGACTAGCGGAACGAACACCGGGGAGCTGTTTTTT

d_gene: -
v_gene: TRBV6-9
j_gene: TRBJ2-1
abundance: -
CDR3aa: CASSSHYTEYNEQFF
CDR3nt: TGTGCCAGCAGTTCACATTACACAGAGTACAATGAGCAGTTCTTC

d_gene: TRBD1
v_gene: TRBV2
j_gene: TRBJ2-7
abundance: -
CDR3aa: CASSGGQAYEQYF
CDR3nt: TGTGCCAGCAGTGGGGGACAGGCCTACGAGCAGTACTTC

d_gene: -
v_gene: TRBV7-8
j_gene: TRBJ2-3
abundance: few
CDR3aa: CASVRLWGEADTQYF
CDR3nt: TGTGCCAGTGTCCGCTTGTGGGGGGAGGCAGATACGCAGTATTTT

d_gene: -
v_gene: TRBV7-9
j_gene: TRBJ2-3
abundance: few
CDR3aa: CASSLGHSTDTQYF
CDR3nt: TGTGCCAGCAGCTTAGGGCATAGCACAGATACGCAGTATTTT

d_gene: -
v_gene: TRBV6-2/TRBV6-3
j_gene: TRBJ2-2
abundance: many
CDR3aa: CASSYSSRITGELFF
CDR3nt: TGTGCCAGCAGTTACTCTTCTAGGATCACCGGGGAGCTGTTTTTT

d_gene: TRBD1
v_gene: TRBV29-1
j_gene: TRBJ2-2
abundance: few
CDR3aa: CSGGTGAGAGELFF
CDR3nt: TGCAGCGGCGGGACAGGGGCGGGCGCCGGGGAGCTGTTTTTT

d_gene: -
v_gene: TRBV7-2
j_gene: TRBJ2-1
abundance: few
CDR3aa: CASSPGQNYNEQFF
CDR3nt: TGTGCCAGCAGCCCGGGGCAAAACTACAATGAGCAGTTCTTC

d_gene: -
v_gene: TRBV6-2/TRBV6-3
j_gene: TRBJ1-2
abundance: -
CDR3aa: CASSYIPLDRARYGYTF
CDR3nt: TGTGCCAGCAGTTACATCCCGTTAGACCGAGCTCGCTATGGCTACACCTTC

d_gene: -
v_gene: TRBV29-1
j_gene: TRBJ2-5
abundance: few
CDR3aa: CSAEQETQYF
CDR3nt: TGCAGCGCCGAGCAAGAGACCCAGTACTTC

d_gene: -
v_gene: TRBV6-2/TRBV6-3
j_gene: TRBJ2-6
abundance: few
CDR3aa: CASSLWARGANVLTF
CDR3nt: TGTGCCAGCAGTTTATGGGCGCGTGGGGCCAACGTCCTGACTTTC

d_gene: -
v_gene: TRBV4-2
j_gene: TRBJ2-3
abundance: -
CDR3aa: CASSPDVSGDTQYF
CDR3nt: TGTGCCAGCAGCCCTGATGTATCAGGAGATACGCAGTATTTT

d_gene: -
v_gene: TRBV29-1
j_gene: TRBJ2-7
abundance: -
CDR3aa: CSVESTVGEQYF
CDR3nt: TGCAGCGTTGAAAGTACGGTTGGCGAGCAGTACTTC

d_gene: TRBD1
v_gene: TRBV30
j_gene: TRBJ1-1
abundance: -
CDR3aa: CAWGQGWDTEAFF
CDR3nt: TGTGCCTGGGGACAGGGGTGGGACACTGAAGCTTTCTTT

d_gene: -
v_gene: TRBV12-3/TRBV12-4
j_gene: TRBJ2-2
abundance: few
CDR3aa: CASSFSSGELFF
CDR3nt: TGTGCCAGCAGTTTTTCTAGCGGGGAGCTGTTTTTT

d_gene: -
v_gene: TRBV7-9
j_gene: TRBJ1-5
abundance: few
CDR3aa: CASSRTSTGILHF
CDR3nt: TGTGCCAGCAGCCGAACCAGCACAGGGATTTTGCATTTT

d_gene: -
v_gene: TRBV18
j_gene: TRBJ2-7
abundance: -
CDR3aa: CASSPNGGYEQYF
CDR3nt: TGTGCCAGCTCACCAAACGGGGGTTACGAGCAGTACTTC

d_gene: -
v_gene: TRBV4-2
j_gene: TRBJ1-6
abundance: few
CDR3aa: CASSQEGRSSYNSPLHF
CDR3nt: TGTGCCAGCAGCCAAGAGGGCAGGAGCTCCTATAATTCACCCCTCCACTTT

d_gene: TRBD2
v_gene: TRBV24-1
j_gene: TRBJ2-3
abundance: -
CDR3aa: CATSDRTSGSRDTQYF
CDR3nt: TGTGCCACCAGTGACCGGACTAGCGGGAGCCGAGATACGCAGTATTTT

d_gene: TRBD1
v_gene: TRBV10-1
j_gene: TRBJ2-5
abundance: many
CDR3aa: CASSEAGGPSETQYF
CDR3nt: TGCGCCAGCAGTGAAGCAGGGGGCCCTTCGGAGACCCAGTACTTC

d_gene: -
v_gene: TRBV12-3/TRBV12-4
j_gene: TRBJ2-1
abundance: -
CDR3aa: CASSLRGGNSYNEQFF
CDR3nt: TGTGCCAGCAGTTTGCGGGGAGGCAACTCCTACAATGAGCAGTTCTTC

d_gene: TRBD2
v_gene: TRBV3-1
j_gene: TRBJ2-1
abundance: few
CDR3aa: CASSQVLREGKFF
CDR3nt: TGTGCCAGCAGCCAAGTCTTGAGGGAGGGGAAGTTCTTC

d_gene: -
v_gene: TRBV14
j_gene: TRBJ2-5
abundance: few
CDR3aa: CASSRQLQETQYF
CDR3nt: TGTGCCAGCAGCAGGCAGCTCCAAGAGACCCAGTACTTC

d_gene: -
v_gene: TRBV3-1
j_gene: TRBJ1-1
abundance: -
CDR3aa: CASSQANRQAF
CDR3nt: TGTGCCAGCAGCCAAGCTAACCGACAGGCTTTT

d_gene: -
v_gene: TRBV27
j_gene: TRBJ1-1
abundance: -
CDR3aa: CASSLRGTGNTEAFF
CDR3nt: TGTGCCAGCAGTTTACGTGGGACGGGGAACACTGAAGCTTTCTTT